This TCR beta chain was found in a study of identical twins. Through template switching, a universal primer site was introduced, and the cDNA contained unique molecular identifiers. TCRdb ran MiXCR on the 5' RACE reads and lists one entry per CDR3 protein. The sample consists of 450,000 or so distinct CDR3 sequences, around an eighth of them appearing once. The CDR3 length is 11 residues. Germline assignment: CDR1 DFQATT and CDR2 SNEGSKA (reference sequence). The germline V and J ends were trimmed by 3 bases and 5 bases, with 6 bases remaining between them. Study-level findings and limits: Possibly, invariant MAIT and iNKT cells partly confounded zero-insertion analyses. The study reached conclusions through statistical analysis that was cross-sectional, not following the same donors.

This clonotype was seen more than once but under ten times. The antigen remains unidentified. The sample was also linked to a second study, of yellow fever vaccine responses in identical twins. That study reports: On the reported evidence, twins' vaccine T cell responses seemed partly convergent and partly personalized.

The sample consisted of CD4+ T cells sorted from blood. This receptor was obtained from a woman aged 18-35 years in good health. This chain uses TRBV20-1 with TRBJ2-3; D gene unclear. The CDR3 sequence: CSARMVDTQYF. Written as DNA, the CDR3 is TGCAGTGCTAGGATGGTAGATACGCAGTATTTT.